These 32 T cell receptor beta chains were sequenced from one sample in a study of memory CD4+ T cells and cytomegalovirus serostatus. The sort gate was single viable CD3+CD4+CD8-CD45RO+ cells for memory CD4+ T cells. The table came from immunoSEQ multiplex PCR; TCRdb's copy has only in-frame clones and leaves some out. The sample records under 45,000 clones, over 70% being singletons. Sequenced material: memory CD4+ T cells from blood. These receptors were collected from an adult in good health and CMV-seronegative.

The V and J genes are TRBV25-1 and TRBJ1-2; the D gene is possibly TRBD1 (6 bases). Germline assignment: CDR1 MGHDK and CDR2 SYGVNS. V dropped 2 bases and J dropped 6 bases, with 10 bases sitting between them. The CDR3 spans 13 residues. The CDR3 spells CASSEAGENGYTF. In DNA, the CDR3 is TGTGCCAGCAGTGAAGCAGGGGAAAATGGCTACACCTTC.

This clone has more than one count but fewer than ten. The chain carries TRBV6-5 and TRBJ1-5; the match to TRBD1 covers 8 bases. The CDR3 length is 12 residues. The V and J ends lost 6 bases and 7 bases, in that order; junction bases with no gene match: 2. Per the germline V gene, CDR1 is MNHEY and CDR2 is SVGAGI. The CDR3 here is CASRTGGQPQHF. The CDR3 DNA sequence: TGTGCCAGCAGAACAGGGGGACAGCCCCAGCATTTT.

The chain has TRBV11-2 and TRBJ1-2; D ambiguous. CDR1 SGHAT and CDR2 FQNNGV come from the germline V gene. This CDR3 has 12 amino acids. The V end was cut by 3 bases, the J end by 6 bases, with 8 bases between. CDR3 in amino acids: CASSFEGHGYTF. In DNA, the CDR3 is TGTGCCAGCAGCTTTGAAGGTCATGGCTACACCTTC.

The CDR3, as DNA: TGCGCCAGCGCCGGGACAGGGGGGACAGATACGCAGTATTTT. Its protein is CASAGTGGTDTQYF. The V call is TRBV5-1, the J call TRBJ2-3; 11 nucleotides agree with TRBD1. This CDR3 has 14 residues. The V and J ends lost 7 bases and 3 bases, in that order; junction bases with no gene match: 4. In germline, CDR1 is SGHRS, CDR2 YFSETQ.

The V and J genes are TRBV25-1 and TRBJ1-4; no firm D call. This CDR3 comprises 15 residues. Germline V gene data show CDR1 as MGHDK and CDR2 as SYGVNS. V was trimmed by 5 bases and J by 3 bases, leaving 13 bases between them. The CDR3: CASSSLRNSNEKLFF. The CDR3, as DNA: TGTGCCAGCAGTAGTCTTAGGAACTCTAATGAAAAACTGTTTTTT.

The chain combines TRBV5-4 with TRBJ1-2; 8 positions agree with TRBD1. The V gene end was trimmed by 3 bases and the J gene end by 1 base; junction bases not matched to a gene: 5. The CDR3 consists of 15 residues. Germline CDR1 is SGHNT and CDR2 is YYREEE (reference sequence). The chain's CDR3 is CASSSWDRFNYGYTF. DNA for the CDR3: TGTGCCAGCAGCTCCTGGGACAGGTTTAACTATGGCTACACCTTC.

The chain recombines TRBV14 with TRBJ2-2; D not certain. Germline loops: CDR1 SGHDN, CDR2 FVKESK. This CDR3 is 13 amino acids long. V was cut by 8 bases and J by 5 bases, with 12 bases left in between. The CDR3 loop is CASRPTATGELFF. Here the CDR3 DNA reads TGTGCCAGCCGACCTACTGCGACCGGGGAGCTGTTTTTT.

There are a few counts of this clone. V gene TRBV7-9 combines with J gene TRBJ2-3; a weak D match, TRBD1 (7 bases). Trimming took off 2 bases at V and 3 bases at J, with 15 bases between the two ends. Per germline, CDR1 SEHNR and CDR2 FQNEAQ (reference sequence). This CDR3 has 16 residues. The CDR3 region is CASSLSGAGGTDTQYF. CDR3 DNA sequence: TGTGCCAGCAGCTTATCAGGGGCAGGGGGGACAGATACGCAGTATTTT.

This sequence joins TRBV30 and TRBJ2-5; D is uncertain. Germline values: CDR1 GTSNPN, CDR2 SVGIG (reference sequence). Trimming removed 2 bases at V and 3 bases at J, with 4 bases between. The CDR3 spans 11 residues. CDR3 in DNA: TGTGCCTGGAGTAGAGAAGAGACCCAGTACTTC. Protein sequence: CAWSREETQYF.

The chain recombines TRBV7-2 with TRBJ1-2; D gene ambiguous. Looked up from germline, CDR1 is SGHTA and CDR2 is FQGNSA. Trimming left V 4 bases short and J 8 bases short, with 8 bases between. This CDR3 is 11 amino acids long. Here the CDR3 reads CASSSPPGYTF. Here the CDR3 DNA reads TGTGCCAGCAGCTCCCCCCCGGGCTACACCTTC.

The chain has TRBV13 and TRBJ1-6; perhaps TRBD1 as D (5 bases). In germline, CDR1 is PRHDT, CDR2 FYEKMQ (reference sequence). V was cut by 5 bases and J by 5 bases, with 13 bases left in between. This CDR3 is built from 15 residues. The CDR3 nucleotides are TGTGCCAGCAGCCCCCCGGGGGGGAATAATTCACCCCTCCACTTT. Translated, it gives CASSPPGGNNSPLHF.

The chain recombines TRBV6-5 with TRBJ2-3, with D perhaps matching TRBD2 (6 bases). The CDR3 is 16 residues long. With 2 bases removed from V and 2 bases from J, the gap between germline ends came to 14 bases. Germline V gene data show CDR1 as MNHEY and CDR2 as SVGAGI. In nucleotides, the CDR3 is TGTGCCAGCAGTTACGGCGGGACCCCACTCACAGATACGCAGTATTTT. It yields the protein CASSYGGTPLTDTQYF.

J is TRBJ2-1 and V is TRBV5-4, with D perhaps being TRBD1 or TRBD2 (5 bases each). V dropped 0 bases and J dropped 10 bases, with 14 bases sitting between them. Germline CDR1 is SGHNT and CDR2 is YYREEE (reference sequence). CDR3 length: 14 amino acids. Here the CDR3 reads CASSLVGQGREQFF. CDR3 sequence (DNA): TGTGCCAGCAGCTTGGTAGGGCAGGGACGGGAGCAGTTCTTC.

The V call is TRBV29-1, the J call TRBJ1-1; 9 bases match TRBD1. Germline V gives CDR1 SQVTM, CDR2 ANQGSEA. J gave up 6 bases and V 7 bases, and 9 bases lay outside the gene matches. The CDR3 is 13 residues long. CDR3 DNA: TGCAGCGCACGGGACAGGGTTGGAGCTGAAGCTTTCTTT. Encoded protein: CSARDRVGAEAFF.

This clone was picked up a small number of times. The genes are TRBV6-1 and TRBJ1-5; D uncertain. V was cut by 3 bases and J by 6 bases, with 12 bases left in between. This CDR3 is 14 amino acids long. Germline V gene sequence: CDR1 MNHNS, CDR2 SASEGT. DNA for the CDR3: TGTGCCAGCAGTGAGTCTTGGGGAGGTCAGCCCCAGCATTTT. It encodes CASSESWGGQPQHF.

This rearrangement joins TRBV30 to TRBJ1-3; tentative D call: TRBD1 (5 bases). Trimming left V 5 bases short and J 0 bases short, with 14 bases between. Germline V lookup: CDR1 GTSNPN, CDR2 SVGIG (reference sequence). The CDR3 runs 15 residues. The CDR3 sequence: CAWGTGSSSGNTIYF. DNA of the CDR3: TGTGCCTGGGGTACAGGATCTTCCTCTGGAAACACCATATATTTT.

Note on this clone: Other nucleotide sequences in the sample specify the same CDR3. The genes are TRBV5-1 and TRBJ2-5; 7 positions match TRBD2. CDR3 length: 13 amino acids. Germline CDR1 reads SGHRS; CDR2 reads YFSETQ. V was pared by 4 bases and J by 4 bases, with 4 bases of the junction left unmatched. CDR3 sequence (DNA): TGCGCCAGCAGCCTGGGGGGGATAGAGACCCAGTACTTC. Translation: CASSLGGIETQYF.

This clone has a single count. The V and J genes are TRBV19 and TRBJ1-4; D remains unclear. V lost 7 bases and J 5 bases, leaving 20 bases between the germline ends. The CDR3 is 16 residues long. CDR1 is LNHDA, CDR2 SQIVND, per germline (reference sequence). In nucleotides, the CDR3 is TGTGCCAGTACCCTCGGACGCACCACCTTAAATGAAAAACTGTTTTTT. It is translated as CASTLGRTTLNEKLFF.

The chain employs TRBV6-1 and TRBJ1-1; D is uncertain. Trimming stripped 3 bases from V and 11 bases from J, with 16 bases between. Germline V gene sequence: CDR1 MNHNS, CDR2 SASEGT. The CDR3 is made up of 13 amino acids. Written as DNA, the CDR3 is TGTGCCAGCAGTGACAGGCTCACAAAATCGGCTTTCTTT. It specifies CASSDRLTKSAFF.

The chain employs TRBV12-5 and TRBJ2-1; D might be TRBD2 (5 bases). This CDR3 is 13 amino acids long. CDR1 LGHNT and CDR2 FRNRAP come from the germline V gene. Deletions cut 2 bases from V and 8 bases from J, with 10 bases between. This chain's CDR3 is CASGLRGPDEQFF. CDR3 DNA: TGTGCTAGTGGTTTGAGAGGGCCCGATGAGCAGTTCTTC.

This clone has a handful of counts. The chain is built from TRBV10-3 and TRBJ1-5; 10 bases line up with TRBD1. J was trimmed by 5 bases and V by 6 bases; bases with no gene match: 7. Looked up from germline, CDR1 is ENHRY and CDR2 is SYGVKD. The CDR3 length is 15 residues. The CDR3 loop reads CAIREGQGSDQPQHF. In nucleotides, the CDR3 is TGTGCCATCAGGGAGGGACAGGGGTCCGATCAGCCCCAGCATTTT.

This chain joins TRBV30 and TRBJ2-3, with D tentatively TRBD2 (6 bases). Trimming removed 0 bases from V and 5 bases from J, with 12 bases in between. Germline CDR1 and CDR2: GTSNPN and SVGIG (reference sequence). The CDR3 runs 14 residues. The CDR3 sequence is CAWSVLLAKDTQYF. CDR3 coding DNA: TGTGCCTGGAGTGTACTACTAGCAAAAGATACGCAGTATTTT.

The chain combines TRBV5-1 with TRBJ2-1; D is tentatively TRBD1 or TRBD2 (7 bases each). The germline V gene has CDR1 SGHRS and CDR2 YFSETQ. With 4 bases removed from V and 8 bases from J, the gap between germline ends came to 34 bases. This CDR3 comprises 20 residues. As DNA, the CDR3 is TGCGCCAGCAGCAGATCTGGACTAGAGGGTTTACACAGGGGTAGGGATGAGCAGTTCTTC. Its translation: CASSRSGLEGLHRGRDEQFF. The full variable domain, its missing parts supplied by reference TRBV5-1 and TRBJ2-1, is KAGVTQTPRYLIKTRGQQVTLSCSPISGHRSVSWYQQTPGQGLQFLFEYFSETQRNKGNFPGRFSGRQFSNSRSEMNVSTLELGDSALYLCASSRSGLEGLHRGRDEQFFGPGTRLTVL.

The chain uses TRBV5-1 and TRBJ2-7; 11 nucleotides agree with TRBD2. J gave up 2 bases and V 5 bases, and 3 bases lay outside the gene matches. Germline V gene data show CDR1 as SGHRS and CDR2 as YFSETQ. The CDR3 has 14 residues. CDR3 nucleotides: TGCGCCAGCAGACTAGCGGGGGATACCTACGAGCAGTACTTC. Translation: CASRLAGDTYEQYF.

CDR3 sequence reads: CASSLEIAGGLSGYTF. In nucleotides, the CDR3 is TGCGCCAGCAGCTTGGAAATCGCAGGGGGTTTGAGCGGCTACACCTTC. V and J are TRBV5-1 and TRBJ1-2, with 7 bases fitting TRBD1. V shed 0 bases and J 8 bases; nucleotides not matched to a gene: 13. The CDR3 has 16 residues. The V gene's germline CDR1 is SGHRS and CDR2 YFSETQ.

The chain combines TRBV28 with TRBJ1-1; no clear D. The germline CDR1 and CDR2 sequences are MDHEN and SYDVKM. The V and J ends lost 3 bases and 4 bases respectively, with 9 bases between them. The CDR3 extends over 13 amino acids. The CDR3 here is CASSLKQVTEAFF. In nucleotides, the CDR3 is TGTGCCAGCAGTTTGAAACAAGTCACTGAAGCTTTCTTT.

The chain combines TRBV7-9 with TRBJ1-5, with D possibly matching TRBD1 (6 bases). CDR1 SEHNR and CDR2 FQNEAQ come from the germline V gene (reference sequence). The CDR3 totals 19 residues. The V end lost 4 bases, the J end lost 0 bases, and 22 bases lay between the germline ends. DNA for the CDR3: TGTGCCAGCAGCTCGGGCACAGGGCTCACGGGGTATAGCAATCAGCCCCAGCATTTT. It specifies CASSSGTGLTGYSNQPQHF.

CDR3 region: CASSLGASGDTGELFF. In DNA form, the CDR3 reads TGTGCCAGCAGCTTGGGGGCTAGCGGCGACACCGGGGAGCTGTTTTTT. The chain couples TRBV5-4 to TRBJ2-2; 7 bases are shared with TRBD2. The germline CDR1 and CDR2 sequences are SGHNT and YYREEE (reference sequence). The CDR3 has 16 amino acids. V lost 0 bases and J lost 3; bases outside the gene matches: 5. Full variable domain (missing parts from reference TRBV5-4 and TRBJ2-2): ETGVTQSPTHLIKTRGQQVTLRCSSQSGHNTVSWYQQALGQGPQFIFQYYREEENGRGNFPPRFSGLQFPNYSSELNVNALELDDSALYLCASSLGASGDTGELFFGEGSRLTVL.

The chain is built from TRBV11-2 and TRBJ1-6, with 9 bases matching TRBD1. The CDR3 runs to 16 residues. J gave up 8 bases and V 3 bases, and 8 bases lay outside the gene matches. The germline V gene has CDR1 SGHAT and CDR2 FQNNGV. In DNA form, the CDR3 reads TGTGCCAGCAGCTTGCGGGGACAGGGATTAGATTCACCCCTCCACTTT. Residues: CASSLRGQGLDSPLHF.

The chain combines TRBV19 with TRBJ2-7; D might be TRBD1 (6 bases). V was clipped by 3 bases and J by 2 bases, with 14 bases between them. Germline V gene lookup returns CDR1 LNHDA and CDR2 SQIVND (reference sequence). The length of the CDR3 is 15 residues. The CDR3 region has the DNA TGTGCCAGTAGTATTAATCGGGACATAGCCTACGAGCAGTACTTC. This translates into CASSINRDIAYEQYF.

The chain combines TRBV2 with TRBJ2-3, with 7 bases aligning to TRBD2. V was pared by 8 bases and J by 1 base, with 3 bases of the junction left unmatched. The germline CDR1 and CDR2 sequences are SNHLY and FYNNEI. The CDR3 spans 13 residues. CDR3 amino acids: CASDLAGTDTQYF. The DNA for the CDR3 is TGTGCCAGCGATCTAGCGGGCACAGATACGCAGTATTTT.

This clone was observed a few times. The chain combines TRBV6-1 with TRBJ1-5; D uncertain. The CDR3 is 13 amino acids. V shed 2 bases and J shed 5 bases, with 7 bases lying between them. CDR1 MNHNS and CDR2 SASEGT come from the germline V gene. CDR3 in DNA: TGTGCCAGCAGTGAATCGGTGGATCAGCCCCAGCATTTT. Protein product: CASSESVDQPQHF.